This TCR beta chain was captured in a study of shared clonotypes between healthy human individuals. Overall study context: CD4 naive cells filled three plates per donor, CD4 memory three, CD8 naive two and CD8 memory one.

Germline CDR1 reads MDHEN; CDR2 reads SYDVKM. The length of the CDR3 is 17 residues. J was trimmed by 3 bases and V by 3 bases; bases with no gene match: 6. Study-wide results and limits: Among donors, sharing of clonotypes was expected to be affected by sequencing depth.

Notes on this clone: Its antigen is undetermined.

Sorted-subset replicate PCRs used about 190 ng of genomic DNA. This amount corresponded to about 30,000 T cell genomes. Sequenced by immunoSEQ multiplex PCR; TCRdb stores in-frame clones only, minus some. The sample carries millions of clones, roughly 91% recorded once. Only CD45RO-negative cells positively selected for CCR7 counted as naive CD8 cells, so terminally differentiated effector memory CD45RA+ cells were excluded. Donors were Caucasian adults residing in Nashville, Tennessee, USA. The TCR originated in a man between 18 and 35 years old in good health. Some clones in this sample may be carry-over from other donors' samples. The sample was naive CD8+ T cells from PBMCs. V gene TRBV28 combines with J gene TRBJ2-7; 15 bases line up with TRBD2. The CDR3 reads CASSLGTSGRSFYEQYF. The CDR3 nucleotides are TGTGCCAGCAGTTTGGGGACTAGCGGGAGGTCCTTCTACGAGCAGTACTTC. The entire variable domain, with the rest obtained from reference TRBV28 and TRBJ2-7, is as follows: DVKVTQSSRYLVKRTGEKVFLECVQDMDHENMFWYRQDPGLGLRLIYFSYDVKMKEKGDIPEGYSVSREKKERFSLILESASTNQTSMYLCASSLGTSGRSFYEQYFGPGTRLTVT.